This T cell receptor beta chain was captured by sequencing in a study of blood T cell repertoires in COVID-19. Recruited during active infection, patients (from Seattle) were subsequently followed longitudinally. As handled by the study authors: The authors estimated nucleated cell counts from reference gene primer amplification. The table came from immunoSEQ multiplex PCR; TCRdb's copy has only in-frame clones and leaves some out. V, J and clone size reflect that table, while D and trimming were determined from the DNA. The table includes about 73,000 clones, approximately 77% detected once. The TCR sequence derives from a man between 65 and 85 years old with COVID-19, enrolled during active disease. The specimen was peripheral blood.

The CDR3 region is CASSLGTSGSSDTQYF. The CDR3 region has the DNA TGTGCCAGCTCACTAGGGACTAGCGGGAGTTCAGATACGCAGTATTTT. V gene TRBV18 combines with J gene TRBJ2-3; 14 bases are shared with TRBD2. The V segment lost 4 bases and the J segment 4 bases; nucleotides outside the gene matches: 4. The CDR3 sequence is 16 residues long. Germline V gives CDR1 KGHSH, CDR2 LQKENI.